This TCR beta chain was identified in a study of OX40 agonist ivuxolimab in advanced cancers. Study-wide results and limits: At 0.1 to 3.0 mg/kg and by week 6, CD4+ and CD8+ T cells in the blood had expanded clonally.

Data came from immunoSEQ multiplex PCR; TCRdb stores just in-frame clones and leaves some out. The top ten clones hold 0.65% to 0.95% of a sample with 85,000 to 100,000 clones, around nine tenths of them seen once. Points on this clone: Antigen: not known.

CDR3 length: 15 residues. The V gene's germline CDR1 is SGHVS and CDR2 FNYEAQ. V was cut by 5 bases and J by 7 bases, with 18 bases left in between. This specimen consisted of CD4+ or CD8+ T cells sorted from blood, obtained in a trial of the OX40 agonist ivuxolimab. The gene calls are TRBV7-6 and TRBJ1-5, with D possibly TRBD1 on 6 matching bases. The origin of this receptor is an adult with an advanced solid tumor such as melanoma, head and neck, liver or kidney cancer. This CDR3 reads CASSRSGGAGQPQHF. In DNA, the CDR3 is TGTGCCAGCAGCCGATCGGGGGGGGCTGGACAGCCCCAGCATTTT.